This T cell receptor (beta chain) came from a study of blood T cell repertoires in COVID-19. For the study at large: Italy, Spain and the United States were the sources of the convalescent and acute COVID-19 samples. T cells, B-cell-depleted T cells, or PBMCs supplied cDNA or gDNA.

In the original processing: Estimation of nucleated cell counts was performed using reference gene primer amplification. The method was immunoSEQ multiplex PCR; TCRdb's version includes in-frame clones alone and lacks a portion of them. V and J calls and clone size are copied from that table; D and trimming were computed from the DNA. The sample has some 72,000 clones, 70% to 90% seen once. The CDR3 runs to 14 residues. Trimming shortened V by 5 bases and J by 4 bases, and 14 bases separated the two germline ends. Germline CDR1 reads LGHNT; CDR2 reads FRNRAP. This sequence was found in a man aged 50 to 60 with active COVID-19. Input material: peripheral blood. This sequence joins TRBV12-5 and TRBJ2-5, with D possibly TRBD2 on 6 matching bases. The CDR3 DNA reads as TGTGCTAGTGGTATCGGAGGGGTGGGAGAGACCCAGTACTTC. It is translated as CASGIGGVGETQYF. Full variable domain (missing parts from reference TRBV12-5 and TRBJ2-5): DARVTQTPRHKVTEMGQEVTMRCQPILGHNTVFWYRQTMMQGLELLAYFRNRAPLDDSGMPKDRFSAEMPDATLATLKIQPSEPRDSAVYFCASGIGGVGETQYFGPGTRLLVL.